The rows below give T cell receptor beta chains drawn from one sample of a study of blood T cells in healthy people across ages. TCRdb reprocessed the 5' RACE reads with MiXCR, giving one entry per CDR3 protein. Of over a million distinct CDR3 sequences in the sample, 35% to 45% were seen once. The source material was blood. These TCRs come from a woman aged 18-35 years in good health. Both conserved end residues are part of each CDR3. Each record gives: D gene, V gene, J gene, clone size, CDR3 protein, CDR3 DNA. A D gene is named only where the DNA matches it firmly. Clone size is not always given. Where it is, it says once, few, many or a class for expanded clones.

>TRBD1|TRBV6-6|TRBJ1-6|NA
CASSKGGPYNSPLHF
TGTGCCAGCAGCAAAGGGGGCCCCTATAATTCACCCCTCCACTTT
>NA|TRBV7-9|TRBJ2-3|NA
CAIGGGGLNTDTQYF
TGTGCCATCGGAGGGGGGGGCCTCAACACAGATACGCAGTATTTT
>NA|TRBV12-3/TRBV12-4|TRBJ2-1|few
CASSFWRGNNEQFF
TGTGCCAGCAGTTTTTGGCGGGGAAACAATGAGCAGTTCTTC
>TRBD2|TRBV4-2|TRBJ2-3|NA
CASSQKISTSGGTDTQYF
TGTGCCAGCAGCCAAAAGATTTCGACTAGCGGGGGGACAGATACGCAGTATTTT
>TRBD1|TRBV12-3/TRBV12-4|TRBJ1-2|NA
CASTGQGTNYGYTF
TGTGCCAGCACCGGACAGGGGACTAACTATGGCTACACCTTC
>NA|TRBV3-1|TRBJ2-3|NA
CASSSRDLTDTQYF
TGTGCCAGCAGCTCCAGGGACCTCACAGATACGCAGTATTTT
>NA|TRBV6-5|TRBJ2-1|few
CASSYGQQGPYNEQFF
TGTGCCAGCAGTTACGGACAGCAAGGGCCCTACAATGAGCAGTTCTTC
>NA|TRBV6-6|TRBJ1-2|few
CASSPPVGGYTF
TGTGCCAGCAGTCCCCCGGTGGGAGGCTACACCTTC
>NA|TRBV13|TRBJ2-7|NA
CASSLGRGGPYNEQYF
TGTGCCAGCAGCTTAGGCCGAGGGGGTCCCTACAATGAGCAGTACTTC
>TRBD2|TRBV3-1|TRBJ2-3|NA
CASSGGTSWYTQYF
TGTGCCAGCAGCGGGGGGACTAGCTGGTATACGCAGTATTTT
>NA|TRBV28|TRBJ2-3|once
CAGSLFELQSPQDTQYF
TGTGCCGGCAGTTTATTCGAACTACAAAGTCCCCAAGATACGCAGTATTTT
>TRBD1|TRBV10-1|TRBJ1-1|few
CASRAGTGAEAFF
TGCGCCAGCCGAGCCGGGACAGGGGCTGAAGCTTTCTTT
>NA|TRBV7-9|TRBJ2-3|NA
CASTAPTGPNTDTQYF
TGTGCCAGCACCGCCCCCACAGGACCCAACACAGATACGCAGTATTTT
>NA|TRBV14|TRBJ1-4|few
CASSPGSGVYSEKLFF
TGTGCCAGCAGCCCTGGTTCGGGGGTCTATAGCGAAAAACTGTTTTTT
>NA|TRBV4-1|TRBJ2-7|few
CASSQDNSWTTDEQYF
TGCGCCAGCAGCCAAGATAACTCTTGGACAACCGACGAGCAGTACTTC
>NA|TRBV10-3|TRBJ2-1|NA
CAIRPDRSWEQFF
TGTGCCATCCGGCCGGACCGAAGTTGGGAGCAGTTCTTC
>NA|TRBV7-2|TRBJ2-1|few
CASSLRSVGLYNEQFF
TGTGCCAGCAGCTTACGTTCAGTTGGCCTCTACAATGAGCAGTTCTTC
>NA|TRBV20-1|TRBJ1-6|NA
CSATPGNYNSPLHF
TGCAGTGCTACCCCGGGGAATTATAATTCACCCCTCCACTTT